The rows below give T cell receptor beta chains drawn from one sample of a study of blood T cells in healthy people across ages. Using its own MiXCR run on the 5' RACE reads, TCRdb lists one record per CDR3 protein. The repertoire holds around 1,700,000 distinct CDR3 sequences, with 28% as singletons. Sequencing was performed on blood. The receptors stem from a woman aged 25 to 45 in good health. CDR3s include the opening cysteine and the closing phenylalanine or tryptophan. D genes are given only for firm matches. Only some rows state a clone size, as once, few, many or a class for expanded clones.

V gene	J gene	clone size	D gene	CDR3 DNA	CDR3 protein
TRBV18	TRBJ2-5	many	NA	TGTGCCAGCTCACCAAAAGGAGGGGTGGAAGAGACCCAGTACTTC	CASSPKGGVEETQYF
TRBV10-3	TRBJ2-1	NA	TRBD2	TGTGCCATCAGTGGAAATAGCGGGAGAGGCGAGCAGTTCTTC	CAISGNSGRGEQFF
TRBV2	TRBJ2-3	NA	NA	TGTGCCAGCAGCATACTGCGAAACACAGATACGCAGTATTTT	CASSILRNTDTQYF
TRBV2	TRBJ2-7	few	NA	TGTGCCAGCAGCAAGGAGAGAGGGAACTACGAGCAGTACTTC	CASSKERGNYEQYF
TRBV6-5	TRBJ2-2	few	TRBD1	TGTGCCAGCAGTCGGACAGGGGGCGCCGGGGAGCTGTTTTTT	CASSRTGGAGELFF
TRBV29-1	TRBJ1-1	once	TRBD1	TGCAGCGTCATTCAGGGGGGATTGGCTGAAGCTTTCTTT	CSVIQGGLAEAFF
TRBV7-8	TRBJ1-4	few	TRBD1	TGTGCCAGCAGCCAGGGGGGGCGCCGGAATGAAAAACTGTTTTTT	CASSQGGRRNEKLFF
TRBV7-2	TRBJ2-5	few	NA	TGTGCCAGCAGCTACCCCGGCAGGCGGCTCCAAGAGACCCAGTACTTC	CASSYPGRRLQETQYF
TRBV29-1	TRBJ2-7	many	NA	TGCAGCGTTGAAGAAAGGCGGGGGCCATCCTACGAGCAGTACTTC	CSVEERRGPSYEQYF
TRBV20-1	TRBJ2-6	many	NA	TGCAGTGCTAGAGATTCCGGCTCTGGGGCCAACGTCCTGACTTTC	CSARDSGSGANVLTF
TRBV29-1	TRBJ1-3	few	NA	TGCAGCGTTCCTTCACAGGGCTCTGGAAACACCATATATTTT	CSVPSQGSGNTIYF
TRBV28	TRBJ2-3	NA	NA	TGTGCCAGCAGTTACCGGGGCAGAGGGCCCACAGATACGCAGTATTTT	CASSYRGRGPTDTQYF
TRBV6-5	TRBJ2-5	NA	TRBD2	TGTGCCAGCAGTACAAGACTAGCGGATAAAGAGACCCAGTACTTC	CASSTRLADKETQYF
TRBV7-9	TRBJ1-1	few	NA	TGTGCCAGCAGCGCACGACGGACAGCCATGAACACTGAAGCTTTCTTT	CASSARRTAMNTEAFF
TRBV7-2	TRBJ2-2	NA	NA	TGTGCCAGCAGGGGGGGGCTTAACACCGGGGAGCTGTTTTTT	CASRGGLNTGELFF
TRBV29-1	TRBJ1-2	NA	NA	TGCAGCGTTAGCAGGGGAAGGTCTGATGGCTACACCTTC	CSVSRGRSDGYTF